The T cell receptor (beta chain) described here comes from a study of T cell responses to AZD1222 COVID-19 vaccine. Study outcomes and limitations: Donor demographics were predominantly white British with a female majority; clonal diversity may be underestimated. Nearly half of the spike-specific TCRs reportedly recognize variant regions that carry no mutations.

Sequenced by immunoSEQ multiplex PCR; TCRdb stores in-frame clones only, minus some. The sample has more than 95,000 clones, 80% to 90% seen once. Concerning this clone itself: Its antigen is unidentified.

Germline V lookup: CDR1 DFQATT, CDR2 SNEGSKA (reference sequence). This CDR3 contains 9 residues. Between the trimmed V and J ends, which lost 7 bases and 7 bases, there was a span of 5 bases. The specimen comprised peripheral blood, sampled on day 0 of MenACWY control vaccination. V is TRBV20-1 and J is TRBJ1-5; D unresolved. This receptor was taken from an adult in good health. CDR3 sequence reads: CSVGQPQHF. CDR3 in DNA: TGCAGTGTGGGGCAGCCCCAGCATTTT.